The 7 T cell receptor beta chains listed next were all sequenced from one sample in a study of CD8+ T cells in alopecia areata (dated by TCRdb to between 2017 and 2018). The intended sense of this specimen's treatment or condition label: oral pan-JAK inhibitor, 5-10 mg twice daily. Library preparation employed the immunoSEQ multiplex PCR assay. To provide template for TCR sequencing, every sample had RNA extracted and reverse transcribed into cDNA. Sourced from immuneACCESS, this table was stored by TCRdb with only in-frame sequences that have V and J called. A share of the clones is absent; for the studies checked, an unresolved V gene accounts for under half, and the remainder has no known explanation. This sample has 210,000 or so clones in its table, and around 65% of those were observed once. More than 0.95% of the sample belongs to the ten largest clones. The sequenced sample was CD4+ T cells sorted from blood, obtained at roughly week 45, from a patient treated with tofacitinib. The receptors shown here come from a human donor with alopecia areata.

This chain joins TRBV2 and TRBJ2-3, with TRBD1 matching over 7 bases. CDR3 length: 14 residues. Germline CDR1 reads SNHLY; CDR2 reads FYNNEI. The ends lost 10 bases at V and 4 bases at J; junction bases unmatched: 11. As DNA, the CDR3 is TGTGCCACCTCGGGGACAGTCCAAGCAGATACGCAGTATTTT. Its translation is CATSGTVQADTQYF.

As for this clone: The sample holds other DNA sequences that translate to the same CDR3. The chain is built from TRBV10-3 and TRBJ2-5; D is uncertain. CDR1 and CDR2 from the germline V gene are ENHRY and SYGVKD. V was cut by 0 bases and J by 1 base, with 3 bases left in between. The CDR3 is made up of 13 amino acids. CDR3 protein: CAISESLQETQYF. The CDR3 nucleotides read TGTGCCATCAGTGAGTCCCTCCAAGAGACCCAGTACTTC.

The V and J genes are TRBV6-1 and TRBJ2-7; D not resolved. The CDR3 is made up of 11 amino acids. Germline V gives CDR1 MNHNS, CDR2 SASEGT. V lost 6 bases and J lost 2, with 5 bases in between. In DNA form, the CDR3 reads TGTGCCAGCAGGGACCCCTACGAGCAGTACTTC. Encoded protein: CASRDPYEQYF.

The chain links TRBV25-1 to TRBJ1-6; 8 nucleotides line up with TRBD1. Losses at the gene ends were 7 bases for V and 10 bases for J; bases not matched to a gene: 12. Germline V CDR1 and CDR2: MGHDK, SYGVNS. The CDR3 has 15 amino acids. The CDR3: CASTPSRGRGSPLHF. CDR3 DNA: TGTGCCAGCACCCCCTCCAGGGGGCGCGGCTCACCCCTCCACTTT.

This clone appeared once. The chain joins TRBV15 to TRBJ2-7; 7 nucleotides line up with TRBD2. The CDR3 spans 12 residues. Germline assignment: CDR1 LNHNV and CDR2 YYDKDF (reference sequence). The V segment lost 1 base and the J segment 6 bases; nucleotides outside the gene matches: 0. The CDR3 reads CATSRAGGEQYF. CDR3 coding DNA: TGTGCCACCAGCAGAGCGGGGGGCGAGCAGTACTTC.

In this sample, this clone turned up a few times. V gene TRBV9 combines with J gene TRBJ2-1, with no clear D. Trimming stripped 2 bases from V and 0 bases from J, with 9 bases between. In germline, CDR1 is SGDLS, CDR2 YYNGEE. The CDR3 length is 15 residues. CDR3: CASSVVSSSYNEQFF. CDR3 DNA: TGTGCCAGCAGCGTGGTCTCCAGCTCCTACAATGAGCAGTTCTTC.

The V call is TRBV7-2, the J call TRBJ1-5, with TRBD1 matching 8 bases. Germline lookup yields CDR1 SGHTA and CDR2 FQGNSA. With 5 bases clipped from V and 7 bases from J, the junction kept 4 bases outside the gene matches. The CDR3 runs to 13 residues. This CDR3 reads CASSGRQGQPQHF. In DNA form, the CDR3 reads TGTGCCAGCAGCGGGAGACAGGGGCAGCCCCAGCATTTT.